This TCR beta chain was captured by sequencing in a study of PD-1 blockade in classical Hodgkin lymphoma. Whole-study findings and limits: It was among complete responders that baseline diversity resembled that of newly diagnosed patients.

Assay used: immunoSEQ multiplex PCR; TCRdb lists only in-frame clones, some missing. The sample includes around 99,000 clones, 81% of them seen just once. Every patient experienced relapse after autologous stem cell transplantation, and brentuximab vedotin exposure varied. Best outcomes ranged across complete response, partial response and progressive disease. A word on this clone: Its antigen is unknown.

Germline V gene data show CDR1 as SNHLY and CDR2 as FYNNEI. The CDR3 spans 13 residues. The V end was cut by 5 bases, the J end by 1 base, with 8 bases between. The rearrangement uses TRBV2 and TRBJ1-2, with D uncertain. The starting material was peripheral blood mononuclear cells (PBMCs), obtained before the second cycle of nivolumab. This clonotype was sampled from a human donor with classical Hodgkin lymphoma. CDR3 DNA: TGTGCCAGCAGTATAGGAGTTAACTATGGCTACACCTTC. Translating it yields CASSIGVNYGYTF.